What follows describes a single T cell receptor beta chain. The source of the sample is a study of blood T cell repertoires in COVID-19. Background on the study: Italy, Spain and the United States were the sources of the convalescent and acute COVID-19 samples. PBMCs, B-cell-depleted T cells, or T cells provided the cDNA or gDNA that made up the material.

In the original processing: Estimation of nucleated cell counts relied on the amplification of reference gene primers. Sequencing was performed with immunoSEQ multiplex PCR; in TCRdb, only in-frame clones are kept and a portion is missing. The V and J calls and the clone size are those of that table, but D and trimming were determined from the DNA. This table holds about 86,000 clones, around 80% found once. Germline values: CDR1 MNHEY, CDR2 SVGAGI. CDR3 length: 14 amino acids. J lost 7 bases, V lost 6 bases, and 7 bases had no gene match. The TCR originated in a woman older than 75 with active or convalescent COVID-19. The specimen sequenced was peripheral blood. The rearrangement links TRBV6-5 to TRBJ2-1, with 9 bases lining up with TRBD1. In nucleotides, the CDR3 is TGTGCCAGCAGAGGGACCGGGACAGGGAATGAGCAGTTCTTC. Translated, it gives CASRGTGTGNEQFF.